The 26 T cell receptor beta chains in this list originate from one sample, sequenced in a study of CD8 T cells in ankylosing spondylitis. TCRdb re-called the 5' RACE reads through MiXCR, storing one row per CDR3 protein. The sample shows more than 650,000 distinct CDR3 sequences, roughly 10% of them seen only once. These receptors' antigens are unknown. Study outcomes and limitations: Seven or eight highly homologous variants made up a TCR beta motif, and this motif appeared characteristic of ankylosing spondylitis blood.

Specimen: blood, either unsorted or a sorted T cell fraction (not recorded which). The receptor source for this set is a male donor with ankylosing spondylitis.

The CDR3 bases are TGTGCCAGCAGCTTAAGCTTACTAGCGGGCACAGATACGCAGTATTTT. This gives the protein CASSLSLLAGTDTQYF. The V gene is TRBV7-9, the J gene TRBJ2-3, with 8 nucleotides matching TRBD2. Germline lookup yields CDR1 SEHNR and CDR2 FQNEAQ (reference sequence). Germline trimming cut 2 bases from V and 1 base from J; bases unmatched to any gene: 5. This CDR3 spans 16 amino acids.

The rearrangement links TRBV11-1 to TRBJ2-3; TRBD2 matches at 11 bases. The V and J ends lost 5 bases and 5 bases, in that order; junction bases with no gene match: 18. The length of the CDR3 is 19 residues. Germline assignment: CDR1 SGHAT and CDR2 FQDESV (reference sequence). The CDR3 bases are TGTGCCAGCAGCCGGGGACTAGCGGTCACATCGGGGTTGAAAGATACGCAGTATTTT. Protein product: CASSRGLAVTSGLKDTQYF.

V gene TRBV20-1 combines with J gene TRBJ2-2; TRBD2 might be the D (6 bases). Germline V gene data show CDR1 as DFQATT and CDR2 as SNEGSKA (reference sequence). V lost 6 bases to trimming and J lost 6 bases, with 17 bases between them. The CDR3 is made up of 14 amino acids. The CDR3 spells CSARDSSRSGELFF. CDR3 bases: TGCAGTGCACGGGACTCGTCTAGGTCCGGGGAGCTGTTTTTT.

This chain joins TRBV7-2 and TRBJ2-3; D is perhaps TRBD2 (6 bases). V gave up 6 bases and J gave up 1 base, with 14 bases separating them. The V gene's germline CDR1 is SGHTA and CDR2 FQGNSA. CDR3 length: 15 amino acids. CDR3 in DNA: TGTGCCAGCAGACTGACTAGGTCGGGCACAGATACGCAGTATTTT. It encodes CASRLTRSGTDTQYF. The full variable domain, with the rest looked up from reference TRBV7-2 and TRBJ2-3, is GAGVSQSPSNKVTEKGKDVELRCDPISGHTALYWYRQSLGQGLEFLIYFQGNSAPDKSGLPSDRFSAERTGGSVSTLTIQRTQQEDSAVYLCASRLTRSGTDTQYFGPGTRLTVL.

This clonotype was detected a few times. The V call is TRBV12-3 or TRBV12-4, the J call TRBJ2-5, with 10 nucleotides matching TRBD2. The V gene end was trimmed by 6 bases and the J gene end by 5 bases; junction bases not matched to a gene: 6. CDR3 size: 14 residues. The CDR3 spells CASSSGTSVETQYF. CDR3 coding DNA: TGTGCCAGCAGCTCCGGGACTAGCGTGGAGACCCAGTACTTC.

The chain uses TRBV10-3 and TRBJ1-4; D is uncertain. Trimming took 4 bases from V and 0 from J, leaving 9 bases between them. The CDR3 has 15 residues. Per the germline V gene, CDR1 is ENHRY and CDR2 is SYGVKD. The CDR3 reads CAISATGATNEKLFF. The CDR3 nucleotides are TGTGCCATCAGTGCCACGGGTGCAACTAATGAAAAACTGTTTTTT.

The rearrangement joins TRBV9 to TRBJ1-1; D uncertain. CDR3 size: 14 residues. Germline V gene sequence: CDR1 SGDLS, CDR2 YYNGEE. V was clipped by 4 bases and J by 5 bases, with 15 bases between them. The chain's CDR3 is CASSIDVLGTEAFF. CDR3 nucleotide sequence: TGTGCCAGCAGCATAGATGTCCTGGGGACTGAAGCTTTCTTT.

This clonotype showed up many times. V and J are TRBV5-1 and TRBJ1-2, with 10 nucleotides matching TRBD1. The ends lost 0 bases at V and 4 bases at J; junction bases unmatched: 0. The germline CDR1 and CDR2 sequences are SGHRS and YFSETQ. The CDR3 spans 14 residues. Here the CDR3 DNA reads TGCGCCAGCAGCTTGGGGACAGGGGGCTATGGCTACACCTTC. It translates to CASSLGTGGYGYTF. The full variable domain, completed using reference TRBV5-1 and TRBJ1-2, is KAGVTQTPRYLIKTRGQQVTLSCSPISGHRSVSWYQQTPGQGLQFLFEYFSETQRNKGNFPGRFSGRQFSNSRSEMNVSTLELGDSALYLCASSLGTGGYGYTFGSGTRLTVV.

The J gene is TRBJ2-1, the V gene TRBV12-2. TRBV12-2 is an annotated pseudogene. The CDR3 runs 14 residues. DNA for the CDR3: TGTGCAAGTCGCTTAAGAAGTCGCTACAATGAGCAGTTCTTC. It is translated as CASRLRSRYNEQFF.

The gene calls are TRBV5-1 and TRBJ2-3; TRBD1 might be the D (6 bases). Germline lookup yields CDR1 SGHRS and CDR2 YFSETQ. CDR3 length: 14 residues. V lost 4 bases and J 0 bases, leaving 9 bases between the germline ends. CDR3 loop: CASSAGQSTDTQYF. The DNA for the CDR3 is TGCGCCAGCAGCGCCGGACAGAGCACAGATACGCAGTATTTT.

The gene calls are TRBV6-2 or TRBV6-3 and TRBJ2-1; unclear D gene. The V end lost 10 bases, the J end lost 12 bases, and 16 bases lay between the germline ends. Germline CDR1 is MNHEY and CDR2 is SVGEGT. This CDR3 has 11 residues. In DNA, the CDR3 is TGTGCCATCTCGGACGGCTTCGGGCAGTTCTTC. Its translation: CAISDGFGQFF.

This chain uses TRBV20-1 with TRBJ2-1; 12 positions match TRBD2. Trimming at V came to 3 bases and at J to 6 bases, leaving 6 bases not matched to a gene. CDR3 length equals 15 residues. CDR1 and CDR2 from the germline V gene are DFQATT and SNEGSKA (reference sequence). In nucleotides, the CDR3 is TGCAGTGCTAGGATTTCTAGCGGGAGGGCCAATGAGCAGTTCTTC. The encoded protein is CSARISSGRANEQFF.

The chain uses TRBV29-1 and TRBJ1-1; the D gene is possibly TRBD1 (5 bases). CDR1 and CDR2 (germline): SQVTM, ANQGSEA. This CDR3 is built from 13 residues. The V and J ends lost 7 bases and 6 bases respectively, with 18 bases between them. CDR3 sequence (DNA): TGCAGCGCCCTTACGGGGGTGGAAGCTGAAGCTTTCTTT. Protein sequence: CSALTGVEAEAFF.

The chain employs TRBV30 and TRBJ2-1; no definite D call. The CDR3 sequence is 12 residues long. Germline V gives CDR1 GTSNPN, CDR2 SVGIG (reference sequence). Trimming shortened V by 3 bases and J by 4 bases, and 7 bases separated the two germline ends. CDR3 sequence: CAWSRPYNEQFF. The CDR3 bases are TGTGCCTGGAGCCGCCCTTACAATGAGCAGTTCTTC.

This clonotype came up a few times. This chain connects TRBV10-3 to TRBJ2-1, with 12 bases matching TRBD2. The V and J ends lost 6 bases and 4 bases, in that order; junction bases with no gene match: 10. Germline lookup yields CDR1 ENHRY and CDR2 SYGVKD. CDR3 length equals 17 residues. CDR3 protein: CAIRGRLAGDTYNEQFF. CDR3 sequence (DNA): TGTGCCATCAGAGGACGACTAGCGGGAGATACGTACAATGAGCAGTTCTTC.

This clonotype was detected ten times or more. The rearrangement links TRBV7-2 to TRBJ1-3; D gene uncertain. V lost 6 bases to trimming and J lost 4 bases, with 13 bases between them. Germline assignment: CDR1 SGHTA and CDR2 FQGNSA. The CDR3 has 14 residues. The CDR3 region is CASSTDMAGNTIYF. As DNA, the CDR3 is TGTGCCAGCAGTACCGACATGGCCGGAAACACCATATATTTT.

The V and J genes are TRBV20-1 and TRBJ2-2, with D possibly being TRBD1 (6 bases). Germline V gene lookup returns CDR1 DFQATT and CDR2 SNEGSKA (reference sequence). This CDR3 spans 14 amino acids. Trimming cost V 6 bases and J 4 bases, with 15 bases left between them. The CDR3 DNA sequence: TGCAGTGCGGCACGGACAGTCGCCACCGGGGAGCTGTTTTTT. Translated: CSAARTVATGELFF.

This clonotype was found many times. The chain couples TRBV7-2 to TRBJ2-5, with 8 bases matching TRBD2. The ends lost 7 bases at V and 5 bases at J; junction bases unmatched: 15. CDR1 is SGHTA and CDR2 is FQGNSA in the germline V gene. This CDR3 contains 16 residues. CDR3 coding DNA: TGTGCCAGCATCAGTAATAGCGGGGCGTTAGGGGAGACCCAGTACTTC. Translated: CASISNSGALGETQYF.

The chain uses TRBV7-2 and TRBJ2-7; 8 nucleotides line up with TRBD2. Germline values: CDR1 SGHTA, CDR2 FQGNSA. The CDR3 consists of 15 residues. V trimming: 1 base; J trimming: 5 bases; junction bases outside the gene matches: 7. CDR3 nucleotide sequence: TGTGCCAGCAGCTTAGATCGGACTAGCACGCACGAGCAGTACTTC. As protein: CASSLDRTSTHEQYF.

There are many counts of this clonotype. The chain links TRBV29-1 to TRBJ1-2; D is undetermined. CDR3 length: 13 residues. Germline V CDR1 and CDR2: SQVTM, ANQGSEA. Trimming cost V 3 bases and J 3 bases, with 11 bases left between them. CDR3 sequence: CSVEAQAYYGYTF. The CDR3, as DNA: TGCAGCGTTGAGGCCCAGGCATACTATGGCTACACCTTC.

This clonotype has a count of ten or more. The rearrangement links TRBV24-1 to TRBJ2-3; maybe TRBD2 (5 bases). With 1 base removed from V and 6 bases from J, the gap between germline ends came to 7 bases. Germline V gene sequence: CDR1 KGHDR, CDR2 SFDVKD. The CDR3 spans 13 residues. The CDR3 DNA reads as TGTGCCACCAGTGATTTTGGGGAGGATACGCAGTATTTT. The encoded protein is CATSDFGEDTQYF.

There are a few counts of this clonotype. The chain employs TRBV24-1 and TRBJ2-5, with a possible D match to TRBD1 (6 bases). This CDR3 comprises 16 residues. V lost 3 bases and J lost 3, with 16 bases in between. The germline V gene encodes CDR1 KGHDR and CDR2 SFDVKD. The CDR3 bases are TGTGCCACCAGTGATCCTACCCCGGGACATAAAGAGACCCAGTACTTC. Its translation is CATSDPTPGHKETQYF.

The chain carries TRBV5-1 and TRBJ2-7; 12 nucleotides agree with TRBD1. After removal of 1 base from V and 6 bases from J, the junction contained 8 bases not matched to a gene. CDR3 length: 16 amino acids. Germline V lookup: CDR1 SGHRS, CDR2 YFSETQ. The chain's CDR3 is CASSLNFWDRGPEQYF. The CDR3, as DNA: TGCGCCAGCAGCTTGAATTTCTGGGACAGGGGGCCCGAGCAGTACTTC.

The gene calls are TRBV12-3 or TRBV12-4 and TRBJ2-2; 9 bases match TRBD1. V was clipped by 4 bases and J by 5 bases; unmatched bases: 5. This CDR3 is 15 amino acids long. CDR3: CASSSGTGPTGELFF. The CDR3 DNA is TGTGCCAGCAGTTCCGGGACAGGGCCGACCGGGGAGCTGTTTTTT.

This clonotype was recorded many times. This chain uses TRBV29-1 with TRBJ2-3; TRBD2 matches 13 bases. V gave up 4 bases and J gave up 4 bases; unmatched junction bases: 2. There are 14 residues in the CDR3. Germline-derived CDR1 and CDR2 are SQVTM and ANQGSEA. This CDR3 is CSVGTSGSPDTQYF. The CDR3 nucleotides read TGCAGCGTTGGGACTAGCGGGAGCCCAGATACGCAGTATTTT.

The chain uses TRBV3-1 and TRBJ1-1; perhaps TRBD1 as D (5 bases). Germline-derived CDR1 and CDR2 are LGHDT and YNNKEL (reference sequence). This CDR3 is built from 13 residues. The V and J ends lost 2 bases and 8 bases respectively, with 12 bases between them. CDR3: CASSQWGRREAFF. The CDR3 region has the DNA TGTGCCAGCAGCCAATGGGGCAGAAGAGAAGCTTTCTTT. The full variable domain, rest sourced from reference TRBV3-1 and TRBJ1-1, is DTAVSQTPKYLVTQMGNDKSIKCEQNLGHDTMYWYKQDSKKFLKIMFSYNNKELIINETVPNRFSPKSPDKAHLNLHINSLELGDSAVYFCASSQWGRREAFFGQGTRLTVV.